This T cell receptor (beta chain) was retrieved from a study of blood T cells in healthy people across ages. For this clonotype: Its antigen is unknown.

Whenever a sample was processed, at least 6 million PBMCs were isolated. Total RNA extraction produced at least 5 micrograms (per sample) for the study. Findings and limits, study-wide: Donors of long life had a larger count of naive CD4+ cells and greater diversity than aged donors.

A J-beta primer mix and a sample-barcoded 5' primer were used in a second PCR of about 7 to 12 cycles. TCRdb itself ran the 5' RACE reads through MiXCR, one entry per CDR3 protein. Of 550,000 to 750,000 distinct CDR3 sequences listed, under 25% are singletons. The V and J ends lost 5 bases and 4 bases respectively, with 9 bases between them. The CDR3 spans 13 residues. Germline V gene data show CDR1 as SGHTA and CDR2 as FQGNSA. This receptor was identified in a man in his 70s in good health. Sequencing input: blood. This rearrangement joins TRBV7-2 to TRBJ1-5, with D unclear. CDR3 region: CASSAVVNQPQHF. The CDR3 DNA sequence: TGTGCCAGCAGCGCCGTGGTTAATCAGCCCCAGCATTTT.